This record concerns one TCR beta chain sequence. It was with 60 Vbeta and 13 Jbeta primers that the PCR ran. Sequencing was performed with immunoSEQ multiplex PCR; in TCRdb, only in-frame clones are kept and a portion is missing. The table records about 160,000 clones, just under 80% of them present only once. This sample is drawn from a study of cytomegalovirus exposure and HLA in healthy donors. The CDR3 length is 14 residues. V dropped 4 bases and J dropped 2 bases, with 11 bases sitting between them. The germline gives CDR1 LNHDA, CDR2 SQIVND (reference sequence). Sequencing was performed on PBMCs. The V call is TRBV19, the J call TRBJ1-2, with TRBD1 as a possible D gene (6 bases). The source of this sequence is a man aged 30 to 39 in good health and CMV-seronegative. The CDR3 coding sequence is TGTGCCAGTAGTACCCCACAGGGAAACTATGGCTACACCTTC. It specifies CASSTPQGNYGYTF.